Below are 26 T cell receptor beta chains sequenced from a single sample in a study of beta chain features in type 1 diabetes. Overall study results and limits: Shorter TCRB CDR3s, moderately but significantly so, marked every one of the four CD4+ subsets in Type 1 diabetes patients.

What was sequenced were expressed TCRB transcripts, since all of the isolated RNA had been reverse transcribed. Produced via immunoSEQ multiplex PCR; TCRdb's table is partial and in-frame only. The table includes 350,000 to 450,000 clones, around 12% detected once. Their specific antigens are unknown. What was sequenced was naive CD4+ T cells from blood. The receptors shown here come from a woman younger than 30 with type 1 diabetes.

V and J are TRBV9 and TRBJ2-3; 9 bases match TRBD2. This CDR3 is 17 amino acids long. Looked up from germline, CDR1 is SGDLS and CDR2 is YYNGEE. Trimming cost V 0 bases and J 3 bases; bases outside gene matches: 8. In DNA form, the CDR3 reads TGTGCCAGCAGCGTAGCTCCGGGCGGGAGGGCAACAGATACGCAGTATTTT. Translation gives CASSVAPGGRATDTQYF.

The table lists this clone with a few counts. The CDR3: CASSQGREETQYF. The CDR3 bases are TGTGCCAGCAGTCAGGGGAGGGAAGAGACCCAGTACTTC. The chain joins TRBV28 to TRBJ2-5; TRBD2 is a possible D gene (7 bases). The CDR3 totals 13 residues. V lost 5 bases and J 3 bases, leaving 10 bases between the germline ends. Germline CDR1 is MDHEN and CDR2 is SYDVKM.

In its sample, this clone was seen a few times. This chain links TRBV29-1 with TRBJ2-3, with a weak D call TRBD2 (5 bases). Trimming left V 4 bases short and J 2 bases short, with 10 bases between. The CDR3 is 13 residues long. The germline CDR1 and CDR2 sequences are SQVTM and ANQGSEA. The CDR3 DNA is TGCAGCGTTGTCCAGCGGTTCACAGATACGCAGTATTTT. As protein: CSVVQRFTDTQYF.

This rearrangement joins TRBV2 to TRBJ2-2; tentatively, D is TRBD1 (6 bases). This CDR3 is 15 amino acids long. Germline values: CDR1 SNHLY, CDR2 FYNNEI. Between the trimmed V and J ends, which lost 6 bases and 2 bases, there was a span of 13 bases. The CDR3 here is CASSPGGTNTGELFF. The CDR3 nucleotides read TGTGCCAGCAGCCCTGGGGGCACTAACACCGGGGAGCTGTTTTTT.

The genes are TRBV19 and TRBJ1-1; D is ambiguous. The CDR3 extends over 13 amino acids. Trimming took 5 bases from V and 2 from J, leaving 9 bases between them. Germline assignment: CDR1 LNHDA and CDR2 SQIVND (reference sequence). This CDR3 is CASSLFINTEAFF. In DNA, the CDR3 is TGTGCCAGTAGTCTATTTATCAACACTGAAGCTTTCTTT.

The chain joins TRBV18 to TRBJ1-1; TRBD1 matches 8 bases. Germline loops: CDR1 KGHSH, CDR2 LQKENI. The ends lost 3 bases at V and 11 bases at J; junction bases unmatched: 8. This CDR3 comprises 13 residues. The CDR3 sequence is CASSPPQGALAFF. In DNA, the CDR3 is TGTGCCAGCTCACCCCCCCAGGGGGCTCTGGCTTTCTTT.

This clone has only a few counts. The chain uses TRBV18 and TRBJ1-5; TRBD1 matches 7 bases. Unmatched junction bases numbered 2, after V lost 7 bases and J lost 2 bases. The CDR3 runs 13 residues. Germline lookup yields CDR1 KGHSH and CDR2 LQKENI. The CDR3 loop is CASWQGGNQPQHF. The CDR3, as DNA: TGTGCCAGCTGGCAGGGGGGCAATCAGCCCCAGCATTTT. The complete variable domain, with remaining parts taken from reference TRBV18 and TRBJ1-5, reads NAGVMQNPRHLVRRRGQEARLRCSPMKGHSHVYWYRQLPEEGLKFMVYLQKENIIDESGMPKERFSAEFPKEGPSILRIQQVVRGDSAAYFCASWQGGNQPQHFGDGTRLSIL.

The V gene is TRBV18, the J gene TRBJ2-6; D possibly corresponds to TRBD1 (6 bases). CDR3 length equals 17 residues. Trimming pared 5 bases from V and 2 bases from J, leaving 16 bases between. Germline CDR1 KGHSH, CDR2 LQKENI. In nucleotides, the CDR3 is TGTGCCAGCTCAACAAACAGGGCACTTACTGGGGCCAACGTCCTGACTTTC. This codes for CASSTNRALTGANVLTF. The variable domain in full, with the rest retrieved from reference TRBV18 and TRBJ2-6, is NAGVMQNPRHLVRRRGQEARLRCSPMKGHSHVYWYRQLPEEGLKFMVYLQKENIIDESGMPKERFSAEFPKEGPSILRIQQVVRGDSAAYFCASSTNRALTGANVLTFGAGSRLTVL.

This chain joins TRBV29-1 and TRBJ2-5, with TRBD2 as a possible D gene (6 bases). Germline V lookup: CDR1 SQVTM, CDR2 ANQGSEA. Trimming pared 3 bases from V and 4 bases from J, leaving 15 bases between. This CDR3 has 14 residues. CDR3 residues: CSVDFGGNGETQYF. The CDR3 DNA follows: TGCAGCGTTGATTTTGGGGGGAACGGAGAGACCCAGTACTTC. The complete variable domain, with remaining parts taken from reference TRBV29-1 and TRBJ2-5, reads SAVISQKPSRDICQRGTSLTIQCQVDSQVTMMFWYRQQPGQSLTLIATANQGSEATYESGFVIDKFPISRPNLTFSTLTVSNMSPEDSSIYLCSVDFGGNGETQYFGPGTRLLVL.

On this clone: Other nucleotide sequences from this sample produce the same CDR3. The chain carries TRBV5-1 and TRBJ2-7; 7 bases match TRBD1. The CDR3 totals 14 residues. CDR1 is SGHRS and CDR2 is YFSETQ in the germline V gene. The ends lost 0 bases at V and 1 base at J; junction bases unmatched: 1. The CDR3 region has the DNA TGCGCCAGCAGCTTGGCGGGACAGTCCTACGAGCAGTACTTC. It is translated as CASSLAGQSYEQYF.

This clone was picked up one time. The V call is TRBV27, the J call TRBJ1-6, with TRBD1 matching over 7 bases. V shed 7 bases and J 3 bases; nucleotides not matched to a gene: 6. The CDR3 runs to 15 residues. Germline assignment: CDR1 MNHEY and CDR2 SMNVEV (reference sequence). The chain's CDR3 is CASTIQGNYNSPLHF. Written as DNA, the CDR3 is TGTGCCAGCACTATACAGGGGAACTATAATTCACCCCTCCACTTT.

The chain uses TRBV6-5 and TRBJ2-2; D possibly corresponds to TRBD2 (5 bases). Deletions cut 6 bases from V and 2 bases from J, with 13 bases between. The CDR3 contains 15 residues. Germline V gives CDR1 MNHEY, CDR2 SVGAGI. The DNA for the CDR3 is TGTGCCAGCAGAGCCCACGGGGTCAACACCGGGGAGCTGTTTTTT. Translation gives CASRAHGVNTGELFF.

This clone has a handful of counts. Here the CDR3 reads CASSQVAGGRTDTQYF. CDR3 DNA sequence: TGTGCCAGCAGTCAAGTAGCGGGAGGGAGAACAGATACGCAGTATTTT. The V gene is TRBV25-1, the J gene TRBJ2-3; the match to TRBD2 covers 11 bases. Germline V CDR1 and CDR2: MGHDK, SYGVNS. The ends lost 5 bases at V and 3 bases at J; junction bases unmatched: 7. This CDR3 is built from 16 residues.

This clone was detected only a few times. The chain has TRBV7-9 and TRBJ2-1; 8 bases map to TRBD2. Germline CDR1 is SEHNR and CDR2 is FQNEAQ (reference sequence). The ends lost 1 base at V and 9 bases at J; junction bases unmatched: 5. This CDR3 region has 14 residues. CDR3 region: CASSLVSGIGEQFF. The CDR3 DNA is TGTGCCAGCAGCTTAGTTAGCGGGATCGGTGAGCAGTTCTTC.

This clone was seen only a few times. CDR3 nucleotides: TGTGCCAGCAGCGACAGAAACACCATATATTTT. Its protein product is CASSDRNTIYF. The chain carries TRBV9 and TRBJ1-3; D remains ambiguous. CDR1 SGDLS and CDR2 YYNGEE come from the germline V gene. The V and J ends lost 3 bases and 5 bases respectively, with 3 bases between them. The CDR3 contains 11 residues.

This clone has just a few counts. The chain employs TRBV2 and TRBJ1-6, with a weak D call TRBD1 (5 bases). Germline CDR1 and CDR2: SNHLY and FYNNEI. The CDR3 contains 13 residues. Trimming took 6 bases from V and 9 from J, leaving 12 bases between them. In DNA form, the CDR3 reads TGTGCCAGCAGCGGGGAGGGGACTTCACCCCTCCACTTT. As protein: CASSGEGTSPLHF.

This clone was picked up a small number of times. Written as DNA, the CDR3 is TGCAGCGTGAATGAGAGAGAGAACACTGAAGCTTTCTTT. Translating it yields CSVNERENTEAFF. The rearrangement links TRBV29-1 to TRBJ1-1; D uncertain. The germline CDR1 and CDR2 sequences are SQVTM and ANQGSEA. V was cut by 6 bases and J by 1 base, with 12 bases left in between. The CDR3 contains 13 residues.

DNA for the CDR3: TGTGCCAGCCTCCCGCGGGCAGGCCCCCTCCACTTT. This codes for CASLPRAGPLHF. The rearrangement links TRBV27 to TRBJ1-6; D call uncertain. The CDR3 extends over 12 amino acids. Germline values: CDR1 MNHEY, CDR2 SMNVEV (reference sequence). V gave up 8 bases and J gave up 13 bases, with 15 bases separating them.

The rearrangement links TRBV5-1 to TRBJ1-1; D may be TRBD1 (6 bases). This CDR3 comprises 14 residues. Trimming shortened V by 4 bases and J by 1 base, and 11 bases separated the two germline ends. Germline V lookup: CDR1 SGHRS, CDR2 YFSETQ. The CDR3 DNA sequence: TGCGCCAGCAGCGTGAAACAGGGGAACACTGAAGCTTTCTTT. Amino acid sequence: CASSVKQGNTEAFF.

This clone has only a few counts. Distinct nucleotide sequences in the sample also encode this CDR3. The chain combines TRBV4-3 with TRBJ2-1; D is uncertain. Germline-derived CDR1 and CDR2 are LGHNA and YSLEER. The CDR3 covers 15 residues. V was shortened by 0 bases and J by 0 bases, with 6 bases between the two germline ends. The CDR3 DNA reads TGCGCCAGCAGCCAAGAGTCCAGCTCCTACAATGAGCAGTTCTTC. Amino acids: CASSQESSSYNEQFF.

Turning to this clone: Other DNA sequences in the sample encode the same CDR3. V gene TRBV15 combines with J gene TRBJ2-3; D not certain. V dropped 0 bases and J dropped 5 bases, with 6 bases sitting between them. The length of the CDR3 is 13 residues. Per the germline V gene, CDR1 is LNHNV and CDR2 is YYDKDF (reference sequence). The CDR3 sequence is CATSRDRGDTQYF. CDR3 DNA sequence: TGTGCCACCAGCAGAGATCGAGGAGATACGCAGTATTTT.

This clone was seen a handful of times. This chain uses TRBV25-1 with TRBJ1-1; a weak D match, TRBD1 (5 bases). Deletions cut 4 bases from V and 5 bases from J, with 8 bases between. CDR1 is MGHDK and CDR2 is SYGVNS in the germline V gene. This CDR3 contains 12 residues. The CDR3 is CASSAPGTEAFF. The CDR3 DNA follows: TGTGCCAGCAGTGCCCCAGGGACTGAAGCTTTCTTT.

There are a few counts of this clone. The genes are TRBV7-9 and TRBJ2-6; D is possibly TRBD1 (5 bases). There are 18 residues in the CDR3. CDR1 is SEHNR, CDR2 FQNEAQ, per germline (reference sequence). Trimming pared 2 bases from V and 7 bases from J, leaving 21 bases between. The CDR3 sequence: CASSLLSLRQPGANVLTF. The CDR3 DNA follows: TGTGCCAGCAGCTTATTGTCACTGAGACAGCCAGGTGCCAACGTCCTGACTTTC.

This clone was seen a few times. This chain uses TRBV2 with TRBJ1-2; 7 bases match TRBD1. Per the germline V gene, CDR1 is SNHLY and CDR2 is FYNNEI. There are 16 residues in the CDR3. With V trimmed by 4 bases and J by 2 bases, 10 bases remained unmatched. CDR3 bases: TGTGCCAGCAGTGGACAGGGCTATTACGTCAACTATGGCTACACCTTC. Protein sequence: CASSGQGYYVNYGYTF.

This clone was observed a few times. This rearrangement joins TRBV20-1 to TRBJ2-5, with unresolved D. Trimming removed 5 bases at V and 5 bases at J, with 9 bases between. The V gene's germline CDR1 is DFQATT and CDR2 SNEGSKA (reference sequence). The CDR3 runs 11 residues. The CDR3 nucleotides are TGCAGTGCTGCTTCACGGGAGACCCAGTACTTC. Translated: CSAASRETQYF.

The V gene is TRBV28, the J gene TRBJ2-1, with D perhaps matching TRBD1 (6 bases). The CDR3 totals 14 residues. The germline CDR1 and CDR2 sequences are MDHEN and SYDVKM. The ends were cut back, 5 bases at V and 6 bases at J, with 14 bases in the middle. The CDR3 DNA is TGTGCCAGCAGTCCACCAGACAGGCTCAATGAGCAGTTCTTC. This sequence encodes CASSPPDRLNEQFF.